The entry below gives a single T cell receptor beta chain sequence along with its context. Per the authors' pipeline: Amplification of reference gene primers was used by the study to estimate nucleated cell counts. Profiling relied on immunoSEQ multiplex PCR, and the TCRdb table lists in-frame clones only, not all of them. The DNA gave D and trimming, while V, J and clone size come from that table. The table records under 200,000 clones, about 86% of them present only once. The record originates from a study of blood T cell repertoires in COVID-19. V trimming: 4 bases; J trimming: 3 bases; junction bases outside the gene matches: 4. Germline CDR1 LGHNA, CDR2 YSLEER. The CDR3 sequence is 15 residues long.

This receptor was identified in a man aged 45-65 years with active or convalescent COVID-19. Sequences were obtained from peripheral blood. V gene TRBV4-3 combines with J gene TRBJ2-1; TRBD2 aligns across 9 bases. The DNA of the CDR3 is TGCGCCAGCAGCCGAGCGGGAGGAGGCTACAATGAGCAGTTCTTC. Protein: CASSRAGGGYNEQFF.